These 13 T cell receptor beta chains were sequenced from one sample in a study of T cell responses to AZD1222 COVID-19 vaccine. Assay: immunoSEQ multiplex PCR; the TCRdb copy retains only in-frame clones and omits some. The table lists over 130,000 clones, 92% of them singletons. The material was peripheral blood, obtained 28 days after the second AZD1222 dose. These TCRs come from an adult who received the AZD1222 COVID-19 vaccine.

The chain joins TRBV29-1 to TRBJ2-2; unclear D gene. This CDR3 contains 13 residues. The V end lost 4 bases, the J end lost 6 bases, and 12 bases lay between the germline ends. CDR1 and CDR2 (germline): SQVTM, ANQGSEA. CDR3 sequence: CSVVIGSAGELFF. CDR3 coding DNA: TGCAGCGTTGTTATCGGATCGGCCGGGGAGCTGTTTTTT.

As DNA, the CDR3 is TGTGCCAGCAGTTTTAGGGGAATACATCAGCCCCAGCATTTT. Translation gives CASSFRGIHQPQHF. The genes are TRBV27 and TRBJ1-5; weak D call: TRBD1 (5 bases). V lost 3 bases to trimming and J lost 5 bases, with 11 bases between them. The CDR3 runs to 14 residues. The germline V gene encodes CDR1 MNHEY and CDR2 SMNVEV (reference sequence).

The chain recombines TRBV9 with TRBJ1-6; tentatively, D is TRBD1 (5 bases). Germline assignment: CDR1 SGDLS and CDR2 YYNGEE. This CDR3 comprises 14 residues. Trimming took off 3 bases at V and 7 bases at J, with 11 bases between the two ends. CDR3 region: CASSGTGLNSPLHF. In DNA, the CDR3 is TGTGCCAGCAGCGGGACGGGGCTAAATTCACCCCTCCACTTT.

The J gene is TRBJ1-2, the V gene TRBV5-1; TRBD1 aligns across 7 bases. CDR1 is SGHRS and CDR2 is YFSETQ in the germline V gene. The V segment lost 4 bases and the J segment 7 bases; nucleotides outside the gene matches: 13. The CDR3 consists of 15 residues. Here the CDR3 reads CASSRTGTVDGGYTF. CDR3 DNA: TGCGCCAGCAGCAGGACCGGGACAGTGGATGGTGGCTACACCTTC.

About this clone: The sample contains more than one DNA sequence encoding this CDR3. The chain uses TRBV12-3 or TRBV12-4 and TRBJ1-1, with D hard to call. Deletions cut 2 bases from V and 2 bases from J, with 6 bases between. The CDR3 runs 13 residues. CDR3 in DNA: TGTGCCAGCAGTTTAACGTCTAACACTGAAGCTTTCTTT. This translates into CASSLTSNTEAFF.

The genes are TRBV10-3 and TRBJ2-3; D may match TRBD1 or TRBD2 (5 bases each). V dropped 3 bases and J dropped 4 bases, with 14 bases sitting between them. The CDR3 is 15 residues long. Germline assignment: CDR1 ENHRY and CDR2 SYGVKD. The CDR3 DNA reads as TGTGCCATCAGTGAAGGGTGGGGGTCCCCAGATACGCAGTATTTT. This sequence encodes CAISEGWGSPDTQYF.

V and J are TRBV18 and TRBJ1-2, with D hard to call. Germline lookup yields CDR1 KGHSH and CDR2 LQKENI. V gave up 3 bases and J gave up 4 bases, with 9 bases separating them. This CDR3 is 13 amino acids long. In DNA form, the CDR3 reads TGTGCCAGCTCACCCAAAGGGATCTATGGCTACACCTTC. Protein sequence: CASSPKGIYGYTF.

This chain connects TRBV6-5 to TRBJ2-5; tentatively, D is TRBD1 or TRBD2 (5 bases each). CDR3 length equals 13 residues. The ends were cut back, 5 bases at V and 5 bases at J, with 12 bases in the middle. Germline CDR1 MNHEY, CDR2 SVGAGI. The CDR3 nucleotides read TGTGCCAGCAGTCCGGGACGGTGGGAGACCCAGTACTTC. It specifies CASSPGRWETQYF.

The genes are TRBV3-1 (or the pseudogene TRBV3-2) and TRBJ2-1; 13 bases are a match to TRBD2. The CDR3 sequence is 14 residues long. V shed 4 bases, J shed 12 bases, and the junction held 6 bases outside the gene matches. The germline gives CDR1 LGHDT, CDR2 YNNKEL (reference sequence). In DNA form, the CDR3 reads TGTGCCAGCAGCCGTAGGACTAGCGGGAGTATGCAGTTCTTC. Its translation is CASSRRTSGSMQFF.

The chain employs TRBV6-5 and TRBJ1-1; D remains ambiguous. This CDR3 comprises 13 residues. V gave up 5 bases and J gave up 1 base, with 8 bases separating them. Per germline, CDR1 MNHEY and CDR2 SVGAGI. The CDR3 nucleotides are TGTGCCAGCAGTATCAGGCAGAACACTGAAGCTTTCTTT. Protein sequence: CASSIRQNTEAFF.

The chain is built from TRBV27 and TRBJ1-1, with D unresolved. The CDR3 contains 14 residues. The V end was cut by 6 bases, the J end by 4 bases, with 15 bases between. Germline V gene lookup returns CDR1 MNHEY and CDR2 SMNVEV (reference sequence). This chain's CDR3 is CASRTGSGSTEAFF. The CDR3 nucleotides are TGTGCCAGCAGGACCGGGAGCGGGAGCACTGAAGCTTTCTTT.

V usage is TRBV6-6 and J usage is TRBJ1-5, with unresolved D. The CDR3 loop spans 14 amino acids. Trimming pared 1 base from V and 4 bases from J, leaving 8 bases between. Germline V gene data show CDR1 as MNHNY and CDR2 as SVGAGI (reference sequence). The CDR3 DNA reads as TGTGCCAGCAGTTACTTAGGTGGGAATCAGCCCCAGCATTTT. Its protein product is CASSYLGGNQPQHF.

The rearrangement links TRBV15 to TRBJ1-2, with D uncertain. V lost 0 bases to trimming and J lost 2 bases, with 4 bases between them. CDR1 and CDR2 (germline): LNHNV, YYDKDF (reference sequence). This CDR3 has 13 residues. The CDR3 sequence is CATSRDLNYGYTF. The CDR3 DNA sequence: TGTGCCACCAGCAGAGATTTAAACTATGGCTACACCTTC. The variable domain in full, with the rest retrieved from reference TRBV15 and TRBJ1-2, is DAMVIQNPRYQVTQFGKPVTLSCSQTLNHNVMYWYQQKSSQAPKLLFHYYDKDFNNEADTPDNFQSRRPNTSFCFLDIRSPGLGDTAMYLCATSRDLNYGYTFGSGTRLTVV.